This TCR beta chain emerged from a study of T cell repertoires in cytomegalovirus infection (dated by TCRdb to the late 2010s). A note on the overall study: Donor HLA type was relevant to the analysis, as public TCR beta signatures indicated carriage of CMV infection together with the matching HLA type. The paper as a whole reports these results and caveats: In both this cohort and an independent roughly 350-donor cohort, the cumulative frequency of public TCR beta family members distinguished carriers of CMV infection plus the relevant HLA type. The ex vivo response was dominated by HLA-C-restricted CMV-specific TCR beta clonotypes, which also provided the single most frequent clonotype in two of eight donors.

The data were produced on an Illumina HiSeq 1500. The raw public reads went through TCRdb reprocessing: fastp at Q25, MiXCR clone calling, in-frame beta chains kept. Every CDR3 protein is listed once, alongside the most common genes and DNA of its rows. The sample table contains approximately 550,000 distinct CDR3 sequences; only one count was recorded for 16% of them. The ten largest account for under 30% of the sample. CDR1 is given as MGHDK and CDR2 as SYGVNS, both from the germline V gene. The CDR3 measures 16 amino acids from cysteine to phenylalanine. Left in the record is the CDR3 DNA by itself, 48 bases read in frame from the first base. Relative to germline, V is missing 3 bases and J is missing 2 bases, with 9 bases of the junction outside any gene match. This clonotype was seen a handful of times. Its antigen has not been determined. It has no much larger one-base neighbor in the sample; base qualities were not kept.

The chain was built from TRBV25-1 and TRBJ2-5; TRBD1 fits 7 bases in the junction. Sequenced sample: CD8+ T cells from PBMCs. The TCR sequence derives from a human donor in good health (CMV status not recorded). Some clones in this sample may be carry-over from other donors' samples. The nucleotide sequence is TGTGCCAGCAGTGATATTGGGACAGTAGGTCAAGAGACCCAGTACTTC. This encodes CASSDIGTVGQETQYF. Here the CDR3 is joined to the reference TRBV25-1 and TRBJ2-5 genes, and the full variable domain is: EADIYQTPRYLVIGTGKKITLECSQTMGHDKMYWYQQDPGMELHLIHYSYGVNSTEKGDLSSESTVSRIRTEHFPLTLESARPSHTSQYLCASSDIGTVGQETQYFGPGTRLLVL.